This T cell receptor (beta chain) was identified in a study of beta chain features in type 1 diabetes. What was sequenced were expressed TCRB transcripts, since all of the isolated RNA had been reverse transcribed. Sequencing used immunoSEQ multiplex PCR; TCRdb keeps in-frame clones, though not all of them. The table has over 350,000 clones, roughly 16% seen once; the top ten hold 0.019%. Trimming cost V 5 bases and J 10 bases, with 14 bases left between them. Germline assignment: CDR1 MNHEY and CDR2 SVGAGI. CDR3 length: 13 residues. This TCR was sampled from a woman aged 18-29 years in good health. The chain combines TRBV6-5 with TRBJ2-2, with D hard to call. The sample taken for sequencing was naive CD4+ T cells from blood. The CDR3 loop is CASSTPRVTELFF. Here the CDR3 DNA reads TGTGCCAGCAGTACTCCCCGGGTTACGGAGCTGTTTTTT.